What follows are 18 T cell receptor beta chains derived from one specimen sequenced in a study of shared clonotypes between healthy human individuals (dated by TCRdb to 2019 to 2021). The method was the immunoSEQ multiplex PCR assay. The source is immuneACCESS, and TCRdb retained only in-frame sequences with V and J called. Part of the clones is not carried over; for the studies checked, unresolved V genes explain less than half of this, and the remainder is unexplained. The table for this sample lists some 500,000 clones; 70% to 85% of them were counted only once. The top ten hold less than 15% of the sample. The sequenced material came from PBMCs. These TCRs come from a woman aged 40 to 50 in good health. Some clones in this sample may be carry-over from other donors' samples.

The genes are TRBV5-1 and TRBJ1-1; D perhaps matches TRBD1 (5 bases). The CDR3 sequence is 13 residues long. CDR1 SGHRS and CDR2 YFSETQ come from the germline V gene. Trimming left V 3 bases short and J 3 bases short, with 9 bases between. The DNA of the CDR3 is TGCGCCAGCAGCTCTGGCAGGGACACTGAAGCTTTCTTT. Residues: CASSSGRDTEAFF.

The chain joins TRBV10-2 to TRBJ2-5, with D tentatively TRBD1 or TRBD2 (6 bases each). Trimming stripped 2 bases from V and 11 bases from J, with 18 bases between. The germline V gene has CDR1 WSHSY and CDR2 SAAADI. The CDR3 is made up of 14 amino acids. CDR3 DNA: TGCGCCAGCAGTGAGATAAGGGGGACTTTCGCTCAGTACTTC. Its protein product is CASSEIRGTFAQYF.

The chain joins TRBV18 to TRBJ2-3; D gene uncertain. The CDR3 runs 15 residues. CDR1 and CDR2 from the germline V gene are KGHSH and LQKENI. The ends were cut back, 4 bases at V and 3 bases at J, with 14 bases in the middle. Written as DNA, the CDR3 is TGTGCCAGCTCACTAGGTTCCCTCTTAACAGATACGCAGTATTTT. Residues: CASSLGSLLTDTQYF.

The genes are TRBV28 and TRBJ2-7, with TRBD1 matching 8 bases. V shed 5 bases and J 2 bases; nucleotides not matched to a gene: 11. This CDR3 comprises 16 residues. CDR1 is MDHEN, CDR2 SYDVKM, per germline. As DNA, the CDR3 is TGTGCCAGCAGTCATCGGACAGGGAGAACCACCTACGAGCAGTACTTC. It codes for CASSHRTGRTTYEQYF.

The chain combines TRBV29-1 with TRBJ2-5, with TRBD1 as a possible D gene (5 bases). The V gene's germline CDR1 is SQVTM and CDR2 ANQGSEA. This CDR3 contains 13 residues. V dropped 7 bases and J dropped 4 bases, with 16 bases sitting between them. CDR3 sequence: CSAPQGPGETQYF. The CDR3, as DNA: TGCAGCGCCCCCCAGGGTCCGGGAGAGACCCAGTACTTC. Based on the CDR3 plus reference TRBV29-1 and TRBJ2-5, the full variable domain is SAVISQKPSRDICQRGTSLTIQCQVDSQVTMMFWYRQQPGQSLTLIATANQGSEATYESGFVIDKFPISRPNLTFSTLTVSNMSPEDSSIYLCSAPQGPGETQYFGPGTRLLVL.

About this clone: Since a far larger clone is one base different, this is likely a read error. The chain combines TRBV5-6 with TRBJ1-1; weak D call: TRBD1 (6 bases). V shed 1 base and J shed 4 bases, with 14 bases lying between them. Germline CDR1 SGHDT, CDR2 YYEEEE. The length of the CDR3 is 15 residues. In DNA, the CDR3 is TGTGCCAGCAGCTTGCTCCCAGGGGAGGGCACTGAAGCTTTCTTT. Translating it yields CASSLLPGEGTEAFF.

This clone was picked up a small number of times. This rearrangement joins TRBV7-2 to TRBJ1-4; 9 nucleotides line up with TRBD1. The V and J ends lost 1 base and 8 bases, in that order; junction bases with no gene match: 5. The germline V gene encodes CDR1 SGHTA and CDR2 FQGNSA. The CDR3 extends over 15 amino acids. The CDR3 reads CASSLETGGREKLFF. The CDR3 DNA reads as TGTGCCAGCAGCTTAGAGACAGGGGGTCGAGAAAAACTGTTTTTT. Full variable domain (missing parts from reference TRBV7-2 and TRBJ1-4): GAGVSQSPSNKVTEKGKDVELRCDPISGHTALYWYRQSLGQGLEFLIYFQGNSAPDKSGLPSDRFSAERTGGSVSTLTIQRTQQEDSAVYLCASSLETGGREKLFFGSGTQLSVL.

V and J are TRBV7-9 and TRBJ2-2; 8 bases fit TRBD2. The CDR3 contains 15 residues. CDR1 and CDR2 from the germline V gene are SEHNR and FQNEAQ (reference sequence). V was clipped by 3 bases and J by 5 bases; unmatched bases: 5. The CDR3 protein is CASSFMAGGTGELFF. In nucleotides, the CDR3 is TGTGCCAGCAGCTTTATGGCGGGAGGAACCGGGGAGCTGTTTTTT.

The chain carries TRBV4-1 and TRBJ2-3, with a tentative D call TRBD2 (7 bases). Trimming removed 5 bases from V and 5 bases from J, with 17 bases in between. Germline V gene data show CDR1 as MGHRA and CDR2 as YSYEKL. This CDR3 contains 15 residues. CDR3 sequence reads: CASSYRGATEDTQYF. CDR3 DNA sequence: TGCGCCAGCAGCTACCGGGGGGCAACGGAAGATACGCAGTATTTT.

The chain employs TRBV5-1 and TRBJ2-1, with D possibly TRBD1 on 5 matching bases. Germline values: CDR1 SGHRS, CDR2 YFSETQ. This CDR3 contains 14 residues. Trimming removed 4 bases at V and 5 bases at J, with 13 bases between. CDR3 in DNA: TGCGCCAGCAGCCCCACCACAGGCAACAATGAGCAGTTCTTC. This sequence encodes CASSPTTGNNEQFF.

This clone was seen more than once but under ten times. The gene calls are TRBV7-2 and TRBJ2-6; 8 bases fit TRBD1. CDR1 and CDR2 from the germline V gene are SGHTA and FQGNSA. The V gene end was trimmed by 0 bases and the J gene end by 2 bases; junction bases not matched to a gene: 3. The length of the CDR3 is 17 residues. CDR3: CASSLAPTGAGANVLTF. CDR3 bases: TGTGCCAGCAGCTTAGCACCGACAGGGGCTGGGGCCAACGTCCTGACTTTC.

The chain uses TRBV12-5 and TRBJ2-1; D call uncertain. Trimming stripped 3 bases from V and 4 bases from J, with 13 bases between. This CDR3 spans 15 amino acids. Germline CDR1 is LGHNT and CDR2 is FRNRAP. CDR3 nucleotide sequence: TGTGCTAGTGGTTTTCTCAACTTTGGGTACAATGAGCAGTTCTTC. Its protein product is CASGFLNFGYNEQFF.

This clone was counted a few times. The chain links TRBV5-1 to TRBJ1-1, with D maybe TRBD1 (6 bases). V lost 6 bases, J lost 1 base, and 16 bases lay in between. Germline V CDR1 and CDR2: SGHRS, YFSETQ. The CDR3 consists of 15 residues. The DNA of the CDR3 is TGCGCCAGCACTCGAGGGGGGCCACGGAACACTGAAGCTTTCTTT. This sequence encodes CASTRGGPRNTEAFF.

V and J are TRBV19 and TRBJ2-1; TRBD2 matches at 13 bases. The CDR3 length is 15 residues. The trim removed 10 bases at V and 8 bases at J, leaving 11 bases unmatched. Germline assignment: CDR1 LNHDA and CDR2 SQIVND (reference sequence). CDR3 sequence reads: CATSRGTSGIYEQFF. The CDR3 region has the DNA TGTGCCACCTCCCGGGGGACTAGCGGGATATATGAGCAGTTCTTC.

This rearrangement joins TRBV7-3 to TRBJ2-2; the D is unclear. The CDR3 spans 12 residues. Germline CDR1 reads SGHTA; CDR2 reads FQGTGA. Deletions cut 2 bases from V and 4 bases from J, with 2 bases between. The CDR3 loop is CASSLPTGELFF. In nucleotides, the CDR3 is TGTGCCAGCAGCTTACCCACCGGGGAGCTGTTTTTT.

The chain couples TRBV28 to TRBJ2-2; D remains unclear. This CDR3 is 12 amino acids long. V was shortened by 6 bases and J by 7 bases, with 9 bases between the two germline ends. Per germline, CDR1 MDHEN and CDR2 SYDVKM. The CDR3 region has the DNA TGTGCCAGCAGCCTAGGTCGCGGGGAGCTGTTTTTT. It encodes CASSLGRGELFF.

The chain recombines TRBV7-9 with TRBJ1-4, with TRBD1 as a possible D gene (5 bases). There are 17 residues in the CDR3. The V end lost 1 base, the J end lost 5 bases, and 17 bases lay between the germline ends. Per the germline V gene, CDR1 is SEHNR and CDR2 is FQNEAQ (reference sequence). The CDR3 loop reads CASSLGGSTAWNEKLFF. DNA for the CDR3: TGTGCCAGCAGCTTAGGGGGATCGACAGCCTGGAATGAAAAACTGTTTTTT.

The rearrangement joins TRBV7-2 to TRBJ1-4; 7 positions agree with TRBD1. The germline V gene encodes CDR1 SGHTA and CDR2 FQGNSA. V lost 1 base, J lost 8 bases, and 4 bases stayed unmatched. This CDR3 is built from 14 residues. The CDR3 DNA follows: TGTGCCAGCAGCTTAGTAGGGGGCGGCGAAAAACTGTTTTTT. This codes for CASSLVGGGEKLFF.